The clone carrying this T cell receptor beta chain came up once. Its antigen remains unidentified. The entry originates in a study of cytomegalovirus exposure and HLA in healthy donors. Despite likely unrecorded immune exposures, the donors were nominally healthy at the time of sampling. PCR used 60 Vbeta primers and 13 Jbeta primers. TCRdb's copy holds only in-frame clones and misses some; the assay was immunoSEQ multiplex PCR. The profile shows about 75,000 clones, roughly 84% of them singletons. This CDR3 contains 13 residues. The germline CDR1 and CDR2 sequences are SGHRS and YFSETQ. Losses at the gene ends were 5 bases for V and 2 bases for J; bases not matched to a gene: 1. Regarding the study as a whole: Certain sequence variants were highly shared and formed a cluster, and this cluster was likely a sequencing artifact.

The receptor was derived from a man in his 70s in good health and CMV-seropositive. V and J are TRBV5-1 and TRBJ2-7; 10 bases line up with TRBD2. The sequencing input was PBMCs. The CDR3 bases are TGCGCCAGCAGGGGGACTAGCGCCTACGAGCAGTACTTC. Its protein is CASRGTSAYEQYF.